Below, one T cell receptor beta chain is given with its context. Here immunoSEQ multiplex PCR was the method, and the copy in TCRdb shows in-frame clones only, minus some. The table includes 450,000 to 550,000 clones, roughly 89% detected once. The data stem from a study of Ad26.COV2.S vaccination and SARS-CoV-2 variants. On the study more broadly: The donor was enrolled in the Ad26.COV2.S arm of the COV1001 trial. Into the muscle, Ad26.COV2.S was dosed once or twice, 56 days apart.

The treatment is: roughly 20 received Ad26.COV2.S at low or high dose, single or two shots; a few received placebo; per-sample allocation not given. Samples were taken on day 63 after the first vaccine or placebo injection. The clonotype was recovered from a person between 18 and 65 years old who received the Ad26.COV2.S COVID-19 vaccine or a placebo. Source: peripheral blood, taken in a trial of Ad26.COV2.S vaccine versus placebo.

DNA of the CDR3: TGTGCCAGCAGCTTAATGGGAGGGCAAGAGACCCAGTACTTC. Amino acids: CASSLMGGQETQYF. The chain links TRBV7-2 to TRBJ2-5; TRBD2 aligns across 7 bases. The V and J ends lost 2 bases and 2 bases, in that order; junction bases with no gene match: 2. The germline CDR1 and CDR2 sequences are SGHTA and FQGNSA. CDR3 length equals 14 residues. The whole variable domain, remainder taken from reference TRBV7-2 and TRBJ2-5, is GAGVSQSPSNKVTEKGKDVELRCDPISGHTALYWYRQSLGQGLEFLIYFQGNSAPDKSGLPSDRFSAERTGGSVSTLTIQRTQQEDSAVYLCASSLMGGQETQYFGPGTRLLVL.